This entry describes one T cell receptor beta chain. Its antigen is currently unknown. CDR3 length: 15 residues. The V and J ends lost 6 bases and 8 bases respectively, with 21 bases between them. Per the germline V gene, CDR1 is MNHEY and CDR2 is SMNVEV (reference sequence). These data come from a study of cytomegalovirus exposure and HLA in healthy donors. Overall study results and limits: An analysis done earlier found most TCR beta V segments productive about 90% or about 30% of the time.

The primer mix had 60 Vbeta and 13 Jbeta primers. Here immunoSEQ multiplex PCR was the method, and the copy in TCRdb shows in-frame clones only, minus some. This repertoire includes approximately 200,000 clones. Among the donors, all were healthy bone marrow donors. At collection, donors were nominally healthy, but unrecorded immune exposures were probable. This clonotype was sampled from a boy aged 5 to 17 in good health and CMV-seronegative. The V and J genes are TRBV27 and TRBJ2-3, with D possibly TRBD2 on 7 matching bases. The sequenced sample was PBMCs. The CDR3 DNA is TGTGCCAGCAGCCCTAGTCTGGGGGGGGCGGGTACGCAGTATTTT. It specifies CASSPSLGGAGTQYF.